This T cell receptor beta chain derives from a study of shared clonotypes between healthy human individuals. Broader study findings: Sharing across a few donors was seen in 4% to 6.5% of naive CD4 clonotypes.

The CDR3 contains 14 residues. Germline lookup yields CDR1 SGHDT and CDR2 YYEEEE. With 1 base removed from V and 0 bases from J, the gap between germline ends came to 7 bases. Produced via immunoSEQ multiplex PCR; TCRdb's table is partial and in-frame only. The table has over a million clones, 70% to 80% seen once. On this clone: The antigen is not known.

The TCR sequence derives from a man aged 18 to 29 in good health. Some clones in this sample may be carry-over from other donors' samples. Source material: memory CD4+ T cells from PBMCs. Specified subset: CD45RA-negative fraction. V gene TRBV5-6 combines with J gene TRBJ2-5, with D unclear. The CDR3 coding sequence is TGTGCCAGCAGCTTGATTGCCAACCAAGAGACCCAGTACTTC. It translates to CASSLIANQETQYF.